This T cell receptor beta chain came from a study of CD8+ T cells in alopecia areata. Overall study: Patients received oral tofacitinib, 5 to 10 mg twice daily, for moderate-to-severe alopecia areata.

Sorting from PBMCs produced CD4+ and CD8+ T cells. The V gene's germline CDR1 is SGDLS and CDR2 YYNGEE. Losses at the gene ends were 3 bases for V and 2 bases for J; bases not matched to a gene: 5. The CDR3 runs 16 residues. Study-wide findings and caveats: Among patients, TCR sharing was less clear than in mice, a difference possibly due in part to HLA diversity in the patient population. Normal-skin resident alphabeta T cells also appear among scalp sample sequences.

The table lists this clone with a few counts. Its specificity is not known. Once RNA had been extracted, it was reverse transcribed into cDNA to act as the sequencing template. Produced via immunoSEQ multiplex PCR; TCRdb's table is partial and in-frame only. The sample yields approximately 140,000 clones, 87% seen once. The specimen comprised CD8+ T cells sorted from blood, sampled at week 0. The TCR was taken from a human donor with alopecia areata. The chain uses TRBV9 and TRBJ2-2; TRBD1 matches 9 bases. The CDR3 nucleotides read TGTGCCAGCAGCGACCGGGACAGGGAAAACACCGGGGAGCTGTTTTTT. It is translated as CASSDRDRENTGELFF. Using reference TRBV9 and TRBJ2-2 for the parts outside the CDR3, the full variable domain is DSGVTQTPKHLITATGQRVTLRCSPRSGDLSVYWYQQSLDQGLQFLIQYYNGEERAKGNILERFSAQQFPDLHSELNLSSLELGDSALYFCASSDRDRENTGELFFGEGSRLTVL.